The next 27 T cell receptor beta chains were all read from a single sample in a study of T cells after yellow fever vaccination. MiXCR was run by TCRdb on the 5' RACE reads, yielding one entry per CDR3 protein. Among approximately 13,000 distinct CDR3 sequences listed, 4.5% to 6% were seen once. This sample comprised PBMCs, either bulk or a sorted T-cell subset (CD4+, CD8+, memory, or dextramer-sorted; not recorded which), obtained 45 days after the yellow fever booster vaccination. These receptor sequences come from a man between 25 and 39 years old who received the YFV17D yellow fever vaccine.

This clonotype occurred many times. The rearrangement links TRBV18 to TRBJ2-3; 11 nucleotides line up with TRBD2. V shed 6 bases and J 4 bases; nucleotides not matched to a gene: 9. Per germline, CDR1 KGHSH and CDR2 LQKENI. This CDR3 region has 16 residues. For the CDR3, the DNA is TGTGCCAGCTCTCACCTTAGCGGGAGGGCTGCAGATACGCAGTATTTT. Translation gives CASSHLSGRAADTQYF.

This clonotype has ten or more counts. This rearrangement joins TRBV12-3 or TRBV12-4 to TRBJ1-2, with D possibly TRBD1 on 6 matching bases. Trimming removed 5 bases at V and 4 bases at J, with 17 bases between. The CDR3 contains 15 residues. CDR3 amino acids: CASSPVRQGFYGYTF. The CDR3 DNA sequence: TGTGCCAGCAGTCCGGTTCGCCAGGGGTTCTATGGCTACACCTTC.

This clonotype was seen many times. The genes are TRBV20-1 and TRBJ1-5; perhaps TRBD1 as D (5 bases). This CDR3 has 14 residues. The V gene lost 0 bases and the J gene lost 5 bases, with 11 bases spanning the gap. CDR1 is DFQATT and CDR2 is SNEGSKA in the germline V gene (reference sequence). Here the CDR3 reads CSARDAGRHQPQHF. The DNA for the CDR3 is TGCAGTGCTAGAGATGCGGGGCGCCATCAGCCCCAGCATTTT.

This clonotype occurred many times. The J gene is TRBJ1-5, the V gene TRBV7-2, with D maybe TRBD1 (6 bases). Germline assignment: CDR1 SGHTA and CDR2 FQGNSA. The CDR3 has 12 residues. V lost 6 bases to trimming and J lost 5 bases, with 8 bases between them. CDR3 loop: CASSRGDQPQHF. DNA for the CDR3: TGTGCCAGCAGTAGGGGGGATCAGCCCCAGCATTTT.

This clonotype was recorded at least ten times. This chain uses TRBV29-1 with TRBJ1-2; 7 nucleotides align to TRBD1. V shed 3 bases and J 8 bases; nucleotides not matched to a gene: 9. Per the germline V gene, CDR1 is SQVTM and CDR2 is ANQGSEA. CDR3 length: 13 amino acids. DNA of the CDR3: TGCAGCGTTGAGGATCCAGGGGGAAACGGCTACACCTTC. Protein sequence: CSVEDPGGNGYTF.

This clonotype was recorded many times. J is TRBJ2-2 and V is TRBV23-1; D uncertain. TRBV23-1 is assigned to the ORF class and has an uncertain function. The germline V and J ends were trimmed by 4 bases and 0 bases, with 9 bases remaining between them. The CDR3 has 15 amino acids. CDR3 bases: TGCGCCAGCAGTCCTTACCGTTCGAACACCGGGGAGCTGTTTTTT. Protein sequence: CASSPYRSNTGELFF.

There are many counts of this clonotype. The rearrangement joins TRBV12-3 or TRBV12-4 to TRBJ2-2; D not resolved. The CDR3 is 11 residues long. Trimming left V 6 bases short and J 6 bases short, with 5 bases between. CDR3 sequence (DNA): TGTGCCAGCAGCACCCCCGGGGAGCTGTTTTTT. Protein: CASSTPGELFF.

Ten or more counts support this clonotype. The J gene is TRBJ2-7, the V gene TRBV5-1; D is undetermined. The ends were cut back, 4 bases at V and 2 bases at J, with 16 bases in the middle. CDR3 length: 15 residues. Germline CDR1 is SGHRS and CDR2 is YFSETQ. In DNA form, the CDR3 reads TGCGCCAGCAGCCCAGGCGAGGCCTACCCCTACGAGCAGTACTTC. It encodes CASSPGEAYPYEQYF.

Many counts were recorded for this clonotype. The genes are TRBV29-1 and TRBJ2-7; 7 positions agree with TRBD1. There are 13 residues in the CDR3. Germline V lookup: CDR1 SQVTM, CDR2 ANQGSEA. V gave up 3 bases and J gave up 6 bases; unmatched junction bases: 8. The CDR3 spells CSVDGKGGFEQYF. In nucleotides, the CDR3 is TGCAGCGTTGACGGAAAAGGGGGCTTCGAGCAGTACTTC.

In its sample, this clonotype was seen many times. The CDR3 DNA reads TGTGCCAGCAGCCAAGAATACCGGACAGGGGTGAACAATGAGCAGTTCTTC. It specifies CASSQEYRTGVNNEQFF. The chain couples TRBV3-1 to TRBJ2-1; 9 bases agree with TRBD1. The CDR3 contains 17 residues. The germline V gene encodes CDR1 LGHDT and CDR2 YNNKEL (reference sequence). Unmatched junction bases numbered 8, after V lost 0 bases and J lost 5 bases.

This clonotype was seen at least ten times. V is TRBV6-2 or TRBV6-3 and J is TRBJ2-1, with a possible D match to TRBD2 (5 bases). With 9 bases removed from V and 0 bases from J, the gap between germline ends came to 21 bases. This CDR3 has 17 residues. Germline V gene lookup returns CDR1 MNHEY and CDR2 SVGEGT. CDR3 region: CASELGHLGSSYNEQFF. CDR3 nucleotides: TGTGCCAGTGAGTTGGGTCATTTGGGGAGCTCCTACAATGAGCAGTTCTTC.

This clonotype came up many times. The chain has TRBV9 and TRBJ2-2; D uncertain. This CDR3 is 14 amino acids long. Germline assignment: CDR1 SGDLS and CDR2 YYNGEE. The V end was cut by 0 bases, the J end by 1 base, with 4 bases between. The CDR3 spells CASSVAWNTGELFF. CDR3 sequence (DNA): TGTGCCAGCAGCGTAGCCTGGAACACCGGGGAGCTGTTTTTT.

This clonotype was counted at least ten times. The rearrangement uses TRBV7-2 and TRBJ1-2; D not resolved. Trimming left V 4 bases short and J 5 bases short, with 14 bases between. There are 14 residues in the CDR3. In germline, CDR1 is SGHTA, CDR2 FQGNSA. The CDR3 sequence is CASSSYSSLYGYTF. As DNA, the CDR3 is TGTGCCAGCAGCTCCTACAGTTCTTTGTATGGCTACACCTTC.

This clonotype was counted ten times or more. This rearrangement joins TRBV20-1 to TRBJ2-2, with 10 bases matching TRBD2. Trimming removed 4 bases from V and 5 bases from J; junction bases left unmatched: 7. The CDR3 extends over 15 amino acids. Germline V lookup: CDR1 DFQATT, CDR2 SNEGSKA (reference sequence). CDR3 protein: CSATPSGSWTGELFF. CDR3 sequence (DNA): TGCAGTGCTACTCCTAGCGGGAGTTGGACCGGGGAGCTGTTTTTT.

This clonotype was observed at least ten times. The CDR3 nucleotides are TGCAGCGTTGGGGTGGCTAGGCATTCCTACGAGCAGTACTTC. It is translated as CSVGVARHSYEQYF. The J gene is TRBJ2-7, the V gene TRBV29-1; no firm D call. CDR3 length: 14 residues. Germline loops: CDR1 SQVTM, CDR2 ANQGSEA. V lost 4 bases, J lost 1 base, and 14 bases lay in between.

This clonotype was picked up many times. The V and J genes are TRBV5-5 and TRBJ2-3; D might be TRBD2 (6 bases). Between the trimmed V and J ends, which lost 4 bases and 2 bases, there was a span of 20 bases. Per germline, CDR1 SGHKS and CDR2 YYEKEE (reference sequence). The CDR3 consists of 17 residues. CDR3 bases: TGTGCCAGCAGCCCTTCGAGGCGGGGAACACACACAGATACGCAGTATTTT. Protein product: CASSPSRRGTHTDTQYF.

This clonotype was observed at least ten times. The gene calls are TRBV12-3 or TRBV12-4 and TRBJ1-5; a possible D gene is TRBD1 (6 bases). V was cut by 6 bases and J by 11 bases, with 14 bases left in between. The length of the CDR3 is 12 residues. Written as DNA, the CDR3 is TGTGCCAGCAGCCGCAGGGGAGTGACCCAGCATTTT. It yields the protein CASSRRGVTQHF.

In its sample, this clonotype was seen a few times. The CDR3 is CASRPGREAGYEQYF. In nucleotides, the CDR3 is TGTGCCAGCAGGCCGGGACGGGAGGCAGGCTACGAGCAGTACTTC. This sequence joins TRBV5-4 and TRBJ2-7; the match to TRBD2 covers 7 bases. CDR1 SGHNT and CDR2 YYREEE come from the germline V gene (reference sequence). CDR3 size: 15 residues. V lost 5 bases, J lost 3 bases, and 11 bases stayed unmatched.

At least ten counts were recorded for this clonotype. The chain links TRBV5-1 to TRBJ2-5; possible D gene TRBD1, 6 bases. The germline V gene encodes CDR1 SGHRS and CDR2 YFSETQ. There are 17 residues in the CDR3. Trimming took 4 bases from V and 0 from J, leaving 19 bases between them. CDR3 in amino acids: CASSQRQIRGYQETQYF. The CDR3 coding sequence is TGCGCCAGCAGCCAAAGACAAATCAGGGGCTACCAAGAGACCCAGTACTTC.

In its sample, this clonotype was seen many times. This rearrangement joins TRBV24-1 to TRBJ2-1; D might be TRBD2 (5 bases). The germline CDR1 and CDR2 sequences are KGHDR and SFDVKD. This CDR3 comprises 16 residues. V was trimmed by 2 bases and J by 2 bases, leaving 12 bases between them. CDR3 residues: CATSDYLAEAYNEQFF. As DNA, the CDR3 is TGTGCCACCAGTGATTATTTGGCGGAGGCCTACAATGAGCAGTTCTTC.

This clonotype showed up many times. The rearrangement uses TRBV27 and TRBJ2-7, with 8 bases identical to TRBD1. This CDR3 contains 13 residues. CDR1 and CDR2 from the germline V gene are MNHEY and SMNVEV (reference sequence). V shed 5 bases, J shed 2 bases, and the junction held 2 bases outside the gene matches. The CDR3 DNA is TGTGCCAGCAGTAGGGACAGGACCTACGAGCAGTACTTC. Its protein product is CASSRDRTYEQYF.

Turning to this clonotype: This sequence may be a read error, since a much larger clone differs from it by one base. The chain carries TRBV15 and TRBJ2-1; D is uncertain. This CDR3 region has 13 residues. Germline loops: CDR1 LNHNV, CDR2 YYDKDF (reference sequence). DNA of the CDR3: TGTGCCACCAGCAGGGAATGGATTGAGCCTGATAACTTC. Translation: CATSREWIEPDNF.

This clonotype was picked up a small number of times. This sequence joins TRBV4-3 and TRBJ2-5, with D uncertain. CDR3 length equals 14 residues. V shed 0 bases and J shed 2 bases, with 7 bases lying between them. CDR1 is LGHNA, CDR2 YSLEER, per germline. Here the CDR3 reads CASSQDGSQETQYF. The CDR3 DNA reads TGCGCCAGCAGCCAAGACGGTAGTCAAGAGACCCAGTACTTC.

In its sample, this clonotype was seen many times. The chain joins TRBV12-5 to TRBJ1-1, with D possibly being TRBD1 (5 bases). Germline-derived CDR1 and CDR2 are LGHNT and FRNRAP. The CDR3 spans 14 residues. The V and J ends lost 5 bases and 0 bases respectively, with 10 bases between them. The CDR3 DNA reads TGTGCTAGTGGTCCCGGGACGGTGAACACTGAAGCTTTCTTT. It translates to CASGPGTVNTEAFF.

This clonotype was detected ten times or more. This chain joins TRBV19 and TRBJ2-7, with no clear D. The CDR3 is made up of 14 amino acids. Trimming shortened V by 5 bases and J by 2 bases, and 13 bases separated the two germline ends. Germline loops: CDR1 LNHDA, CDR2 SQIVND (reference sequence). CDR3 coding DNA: TGTGCCAGTAGTCCCCTTGGAAGTCCCTACGAGCAGTACTTC. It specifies CASSPLGSPYEQYF.

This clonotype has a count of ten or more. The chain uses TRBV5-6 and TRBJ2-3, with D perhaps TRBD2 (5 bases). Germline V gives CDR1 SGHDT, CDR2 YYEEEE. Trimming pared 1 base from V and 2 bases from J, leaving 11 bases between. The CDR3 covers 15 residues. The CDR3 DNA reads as TGTGCCAGCAGCTTGAGACCGAGGGCCACAGATACGCAGTATTTT. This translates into CASSLRPRATDTQYF.

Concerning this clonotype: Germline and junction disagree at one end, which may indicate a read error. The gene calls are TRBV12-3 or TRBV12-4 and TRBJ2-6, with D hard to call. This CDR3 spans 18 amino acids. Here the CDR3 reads CTSSPRRLGQGGANVLTF. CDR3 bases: TGTACCAGCAGCCCGCGACGGTTGGGTCAAGGAGGGGCCAACGTCCTGACTTTC.